A selection of T cell receptor beta chains follows, all from one sample in a study of vaccination effects on CD4 cells after COVID-19. These receptors are not linked to any known antigen. The data were produced by immunoSEQ multiplex PCR, yet TCRdb's version contains in-frame clones alone and is incomplete. The sample holds more than 35,000 clones, approximately 77% seen once. Sample: CD4+ T cells from PBMCs cultured with a peptide pool, taken before COVID-19 vaccination. The origin of the receptors is a human donor who had a prior SARS-CoV-2 infection. The CDR3 runs from the conserved cysteine through the conserved F or W. D genes are given only for firm matches. Some rows have no size entry. The others give once, few or many, or a class for an expanded clone.

J gene	D gene	clone size	CDR3 length	V gene	CDR3 DNA	CDR3 protein
TRBJ1-5	TRBD1	NA	14	TRBV9	TGTGCCAGCAGCTTAGGACAGGCCAATCAGCCCCAGCATTTT	CASSLGQANQPQHF
TRBJ2-2	TRBD1	NA	19	TRBV5-1	TGCGCCAGCAGCTTGTATCCCCCGGGACAGGGGGCGAACACCGGGGAGCTGTTTTTT	CASSLYPPGQGANTGELFF
TRBJ1-6	NA	few	17	TRBV5-4	TGTGCCAGCAGCTTGTCTGGGGGAGATCTCTATAATTCACCCCTCCACTTT	CASSLSGGDLYNSPLHF
TRBJ2-3	NA	many	16	TRBV7-3	TGTGCCAGCAGCTTAGGTCATCAACTAGGCTTGGATACGCAGTATTTT	CASSLGHQLGLDTQYF
TRBJ1-5	NA	NA	14	TRBV28	TGTGCCAGCAGTTTGAGTCAGATCAATCAGCCCCAGCATTTT	CASSLSQINQPQHF
TRBJ2-1	TRBD2	many	14	TRBV3-1/TRBV3-2	TGTGCCACCAATCCAGGAGTGAGCGGGAGGGGGCAGTTCTTC	CATNPGVSGRGQFF
TRBJ2-5	NA	NA	16	TRBV5-1	TGCGCCAGCAGCCCCGAGACAGGCTACAACCAAGAGACCCAGTACTTC	CASSPETGYNQETQYF
TRBJ2-5	NA	few	16	TRBV11-2	TGTGCCAGCAGCTTAGGGTTCTCGGGGATTGGGGAGACCCAGTACTTC	CASSLGFSGIGETQYF
TRBJ2-3	NA	few	14	TRBV5-1	TGCGCCAGCAGCTTGGCCGGTGAGACAGATACGCAGTATTTT	CASSLAGETDTQYF
TRBJ2-5	NA	NA	11	TRBV5-6	TGTGCCAGCAGTAAGTGGGAGACCCAGTACTTC	CASSKWETQYF
TRBJ1-4	NA	NA	17	TRBV27	TGTGCCAGCAGTTTTCACCAGGGAAATTGGACTAATGAAAAACTGTTTTTT	CASSFHQGNWTNEKLFF
TRBJ2-5	TRBD1	NA	13	TRBV19	TGTGCCAGTAGTATCAGGGGGCGTGAGACCCAGTACTTC	CASSIRGRETQYF
TRBJ2-1	TRBD2	NA	16	TRBV7-9	TGTGCCAGCAGCCGCCTGGGGGTAGCGGGCCACAATGAGCAGTTCTTC	CASSRLGVAGHNEQFF
TRBJ2-1	TRBD1	NA	16	TRBV9	TGTGCCAGCAGCCGATTACAGGGGGCCTGGAGAAATGAGCAGTTCTTC	CASSRLQGAWRNEQFF
TRBJ2-7	NA	NA	14	TRBV7-2	TGTGCCAGCAGCGACGAGAGGGGGGCCTACGAGCAGTACTTC	CASSDERGAYEQYF
TRBJ2-1	TRBD2	NA	15	TRBV5-1	TGCGCCAGCAGCACCGGGACTACTTTACTCAATGAGCAGTTCTTC	CASSTGTTLLNEQFF
TRBJ2-1	NA	NA	17	TRBV5-4	TGTGCCAGCAGCTTGGTAGGCTTGGAGGGACCTTACAATGAGCAGTTCTTC	CASSLVGLEGPYNEQFF
TRBJ1-3	NA	NA	16	TRBV19	TGTGCCAGTAGTATAGAGAGGGCGTACTCTGGAAACACCATATATTTT	CASSIERAYSGNTIYF
TRBJ2-1	NA	few	18	TRBV6-6	TGTGCCAGCTGTCGGTTCAGCCCCCCCGGGGCTCCAGTGAATGAGCAGTTCTTC	CASCRFSPPGAPVNEQFF
TRBJ2-1	TRBD2	NA	15	TRBV10-3	TGTGCCATCGGACGACTAGCGGGGGGGGACAATGAGCAGTTCTTC	CAIGRLAGGDNEQFF
TRBJ2-1	NA	NA	14	TRBV9	TGTGCCAGCAGCGTAGCAACCGTTTACAATGAGCAGTTCTTC	CASSVATVYNEQFF
TRBJ2-1	TRBD2	NA	16	TRBV19	TGTGCCAGTAGTATTTGGAGGACTAGCGGGAGATCTGAGCAGTTCTTC	CASSIWRTSGRSEQFF
TRBJ2-1	TRBD2	once	15	TRBV7-3	TGTGCCAGCAGCTTAGAGGGACTAGCGGGTGATGAGCAGTTCTTC	CASSLEGLAGDEQFF
TRBJ2-2	NA	few	15	TRBV9	TGTGCCAGCCGGGCCTCGGACGGATACACCGGGGAGCTGTTTTTT	CASRASDGYTGELFF
TRBJ2-7	NA	few	15	TRBV5-1	TGCGCCAGCAGCTTGGAGGCTGGTGCAATCTACGAGCAGTACTTC	CASSLEAGAIYEQYF
TRBJ2-7	NA	NA	11	TRBV12-3/TRBV12-4	TGTGCCAGCAGACGGATCTGCGAGCAGTACTTC	CASRRICEQYF
TRBJ2-5	TRBD2	once	17	TRBV7-9	TGTGCCAGCAGCCCGCAGCGATCGGCGGGGGAGCAAGAGACCCAGTACTTC	CASSPQRSAGEQETQYF
TRBJ2-3	NA	NA	13	TRBV4-3	TGCGCCAGCAGCCGATGGGGCCCAGATACGCAGTATTTT	CASSRWGPDTQYF
TRBJ2-7	NA	NA	15	TRBV19	TGTGCCAGTAGTATCTTCGCCCAGGGTACCTACGAGCAGTACTTC	CASSIFAQGTYEQYF
TRBJ1-3	NA	NA	15	TRBV7-2	TGTGCCAGCAGCTTGGTTGGGGCGCTTGGAAACACCATATATTTT	CASSLVGALGNTIYF
TRBJ2-2	NA	NA	15	TRBV7-8	TGTGCCAGCAGCTTAAGGCAGGAGAACACCGGGGAGCTGTTTTTT	CASSLRQENTGELFF
TRBJ2-7	NA	once	15	TRBV3-1/TRBV3-2	TGTGCCAGCAGCCAAGGGACGGCGATTTCCTACGAGCAGTACTTC	CASSQGTAISYEQYF
TRBJ1-1	NA	NA	15	TRBV2	TGTGCCAGCAGCAGGGAGTCGATGTTGAACACTGAAGCTTTCTTT	CASSRESMLNTEAFF
TRBJ2-1	NA	few	16	TRBV24-1	TGTGCCACCAGTGATTTTGGGCCAGGGGAGGGCAATGAGCAGTTCTTC	CATSDFGPGEGNEQFF
TRBJ2-5	NA	NA	14	TRBV7-9	TGTGCCAGCGGGCCCGGGACGGCGAGCGGGACCCAGTACTTC	CASGPGTASGTQYF
TRBJ1-3	TRBD1	NA	14	TRBV30	TGTGCCTGGATACAGGGGGCGTCTGGAAACACCATATATTTT	CAWIQGASGNTIYF
TRBJ2-5	NA	NA	15	TRBV5-8	TGTGCCAGCAGCTTGTTAGGCAGGAGGTCAGAGACCCAGTACTTC	CASSLLGRRSETQYF
TRBJ1-1	TRBD1	NA	13	TRBV5-1	TGCGCCAGCAGCTCTACAGGGGAGGCGGGAGCTTTCTTT	CASSSTGEAGAFF
TRBJ1-3	NA	NA	14	TRBV10-3	TGTGCCACCCGGGGGGGGAGCTCTGGAAACACCATATATTTT	CATRGGSSGNTIYF
TRBJ2-2	NA	NA	13	TRBV11-2	TGTGCCAGCAGTTGGTGGGAGAACGGGGAGCTGTTTTTT	CASSWWENGELFF
TRBJ2-1	NA	NA	14	TRBV11-3	TGTGCCAGCAGCTTAGTCCCTAGCTCAGGAGAGCAGTTCTTC	CASSLVPSSGEQFF
TRBJ2-7	NA	NA	14	TRBV2	TGTGCCAGCAGCCCCGACAGAGCCTCCTACGAGCAGTACTTC	CASSPDRASYEQYF
TRBJ2-7	NA	NA	12	TRBV7-9	TGTGCCAGCAGCTTACCCAGATACGAGCAGTACTTC	CASSLPRYEQYF
TRBJ2-7	TRBD2	NA	15	TRBV5-4	TGTGCCAGCAGCTTAAGCGGGAGGGCCAACGACGAGCAGTACTTC	CASSLSGRANDEQYF
TRBJ2-7	TRBD1	NA	13	TRBV6-5	TGTGCCAGCAGTCTGACAGGGGAGAACGAGCAGTACTTC	CASSLTGENEQYF
TRBJ2-3	TRBD1	NA	16	TRBV18	TGTGCCAGCTCACCTACCGGACAGGGGTCATCAGATACGCAGTATTTT	CASSPTGQGSSDTQYF
TRBJ2-5	NA	once	14	TRBV5-1	TGCGCCAGCAGCTTATCGTTAGGGCAAGAGACCCAGTACTTC	CASSLSLGQETQYF
TRBJ2-1	NA	NA	13	TRBV29-1	TGCAGCGTTGACCGGCGGGACGGGGATGAGCAGTTCTTC	CSVDRRDGDEQFF
TRBJ2-3	NA	NA	11	TRBV12-3/TRBV12-4	TGTGCCAGCAGTTTAAAGGCGGAGGAGTATTTT	CASSLKAEEYF
TRBJ2-7	NA	NA	16	TRBV5-4	TGTGCCAGCAGCCACCCCGCCTCGACCCCCGGTGGAGAGCAGTACTTC	CASSHPASTPGGEQYF
TRBJ1-6	NA	NA	12	TRBV15	TGTGCCACCAGCAGAGACAGGGTCACCCTCCACTTT	CATSRDRVTLHF
TRBJ2-6	NA	NA	15	TRBV5-1	TGCGCCAGCAGCGCCGGTGACTCTGGGGCCAACGTCCTGACTTTC	CASSAGDSGANVLTF
TRBJ2-1	TRBD2	NA	15	TRBV2	TGTGCCAGCAGTAATAGCGGGGGGGCCTACAATGAGCAGTTCTTC	CASSNSGGAYNEQFF
TRBJ1-4	NA	NA	14	TRBV4-1	TGCGCCAGCAGCCAGGGTCAGGGTAATGAAAAACTGTTTTTT	CASSQGQGNEKLFF
TRBJ2-3	TRBD1	few	15	TRBV2	TGTGCCAGCATGTCGGACAGGGGGGAACGAGGTACGCAGTATTTT	CASMSDRGERGTQYF
TRBJ1-1	NA	NA	17	TRBV30	TGTGCCTGGAGTGTATTCAGAGGAGGAGCGTCGCACACTGAAGCTTTCTTT	CAWSVFRGGASHTEAFF
TRBJ2-3	TRBD1	NA	14	TRBV3-1/TRBV3-2	TGTGCCAGCAGCCAAGGACAGGGGCCAGATACGCAGTATTTT	CASSQGQGPDTQYF
TRBJ2-3	NA	NA	17	TRBV19	TGTGCCAGTAGTATAGTCCCCACTAGCAGGTATCCAGATACGCAGTATTTT	CASSIVPTSRYPDTQYF